This TCR beta chain was sequenced in a study of cytomegalovirus exposure and HLA in healthy donors. Overall study findings and caveats: Most subjects had HLA-A and HLA-B alleles reportedly predicted accurately by TCR beta sequences.

V was shortened by 6 bases and J by 0 bases, with 9 bases between the two germline ends. This CDR3 is 14 amino acids long. CDR1 is MNHEY and CDR2 is SVGAGI in the germline V gene. PCR involved 60 Vbeta and 13 Jbeta primers. The repertoire was sequenced with immunoSEQ multiplex PCR; TCRdb's copy has only in-frame clones and lacks some. This sample has fewer than 250,000 clones, with more than 75% found just once. About this clone: Its target is not known.

The sequence derives from a man aged 40-49 years in good health and CMV-seropositive. The gene calls are TRBV6-5 and TRBJ1-5; no reliable D call. The sequencing input was PBMCs. The CDR3 reads CASRRLYSNQPQHF. The CDR3 nucleotides read TGTGCCAGCAGGAGACTGTATAGCAATCAGCCCCAGCATTTT.